Listed here are 18 T cell receptor beta chains from one sample, sequenced in a study of Tregs in tolerant kidney transplant recipients. Assay: immunoSEQ multiplex PCR; the TCRdb copy retains only in-frame clones and omits some. The table has 100,000 to 120,000 clones, around 90% seen once; the top ten hold roughly 0.31%. The sequences come from CD4+ T cells from blood, collected before the transplant. Every receptor here comes from a human donor who received a combined kidney and bone marrow transplant.

The chain links TRBV30 to TRBJ1-1; 7 bases are a match to TRBD1. V shed 2 bases and J 1 base; nucleotides not matched to a gene: 10. There are 16 residues in the CDR3. Per germline, CDR1 GTSNPN and CDR2 SVGIG (reference sequence). The CDR3 DNA sequence: TGTGCCTGGAGTATTGGCCCGGGACAGACGAACACTGAAGCTTTCTTT. It yields the protein CAWSIGPGQTNTEAFF. The whole variable domain, filled in from reference TRBV30 and TRBJ1-1, reads SQTIHQWPATLVQPVGSPLSLECTVEGTSNPNLYWYRQAAGRGLQLLFYSVGIGQISSEVPQNLSASRPQDRQFILSSKKLLLSDSGFYLCAWSIGPGQTNTEAFFGQGTRLTVV.

The chain joins TRBV19 to TRBJ1-1, with a possible D match to TRBD1 (5 bases). Trimming shortened V by 4 bases and J by 0 bases, and 9 bases separated the two germline ends. The CDR3 totals 14 residues. The germline gives CDR1 LNHDA, CDR2 SQIVND (reference sequence). CDR3 nucleotides: TGTGCCAGTAGTAGGGGGGTCATGAACACTGAAGCTTTCTTT. Translating gives CASSRGVMNTEAFF.

The chain is built from TRBV4-1 and TRBJ2-7, with TRBD2 matching 8 bases. This CDR3 region has 17 residues. Unmatched junction bases numbered 10, after V lost 1 base and J lost 2 bases. The germline V gene has CDR1 MGHRA and CDR2 YSYEKL. The CDR3 DNA sequence: TGCGCCAGCAGCCAAGTCCGGGGGGGCAGAAAGCCCTACGAGCAGTACTTC. This sequence encodes CASSQVRGGRKPYEQYF.

This rearrangement joins TRBV5-1 to TRBJ2-3; 8 nucleotides align to TRBD1. The CDR3 covers 15 residues. V lost 0 bases and J lost 3; bases outside the gene matches: 3. Germline CDR1 is SGHRS and CDR2 is YFSETQ. The chain's CDR3 is CASSLAQGGTDTQYF. CDR3 nucleotides: TGCGCCAGCAGCTTGGCACAGGGGGGAACAGATACGCAGTATTTT.

V and J are TRBV7-2 and TRBJ1-1; 10 bases align to TRBD1. The germline CDR1 and CDR2 sequences are SGHTA and FQGNSA. V was clipped by 2 bases and J by 4 bases; unmatched bases: 7. This CDR3 contains 16 residues. The DNA of the CDR3 is TGTGCCAGCAGCTTAACGGGGACAGGGGTATTCACTGAAGCTTTCTTT. Translating gives CASSLTGTGVFTEAFF.

V is TRBV7-9 and J is TRBJ2-1; 10 nucleotides align to TRBD2. V trimming: 2 bases; J trimming: 8 bases; junction bases outside the gene matches: 9. CDR1 and CDR2 from the germline V gene are SEHNR and FQNEAQ (reference sequence). This CDR3 spans 16 amino acids. CDR3 protein: CASSLRLAGPPDEQFF. The CDR3 DNA sequence: TGTGCCAGCAGCTTAAGACTAGCGGGCCCCCCGGATGAGCAGTTCTTC.

This rearrangement joins TRBV7-2 to TRBJ2-7, with 8 bases aligning to TRBD2. V dropped 5 bases and J dropped 2; count of bases not matched to a gene: 8. The CDR3 covers 15 residues. From germline, CDR1 is SGHTA and CDR2 FQGNSA. As DNA, the CDR3 is TGTGCCAGCAGCGATACCGGGACTAGGACCTACGAGCAGTACTTC. Its translation is CASSDTGTRTYEQYF.

The chain links TRBV19 to TRBJ1-4; TRBD1 matches at 7 bases. The CDR3 runs 13 residues. Per the germline V gene, CDR1 is LNHDA and CDR2 is SQIVND (reference sequence). J gave up 8 bases and V 7 bases, and 7 bases lay outside the gene matches. The CDR3: CASKDRQLEKLFF. The CDR3 nucleotides read TGTGCCAGTAAGGACAGGCAGCTAGAAAAACTGTTTTTT.

The V call is TRBV11-2, the J call TRBJ2-1, with 13 positions matching TRBD2. The V gene end was trimmed by 1 base and the J gene end by 7 bases; junction bases not matched to a gene: 13. Per germline, CDR1 SGHAT and CDR2 FQNNGV. The CDR3 sequence is 19 residues long. CDR3 nucleotides: TGTGCCAGCAGCTTAGGCAGGGGACTAGCGGGACCCAACGCTAATGAGCAGTTCTTC. Amino acids: CASSLGRGLAGPNANEQFF.

This clone has only one observation. The rearrangement links TRBV9 to TRBJ1-2; 8 bases match TRBD1. The CDR3 totals 13 residues. Germline V lookup: CDR1 SGDLS, CDR2 YYNGEE. Trimming cost V 1 base and J 5 bases; bases outside gene matches: 1. CDR3 sequence: CASSVRQGYGYTF. The CDR3 nucleotides read TGTGCCAGCAGCGTAAGACAGGGGTATGGCTACACCTTC.

The chain joins TRBV6-5 to TRBJ2-5; possible D gene TRBD2, 5 bases. Germline V gene data show CDR1 as MNHEY and CDR2 as SVGAGI. This CDR3 contains 14 residues. Trimming shortened V by 0 bases and J by 4 bases, and 9 bases separated the two germline ends. In nucleotides, the CDR3 is TGTGCCAGCAGTTACTCGACCGGGGTAGAGACCCAGTACTTC. It specifies CASSYSTGVETQYF.

The chain uses TRBV30 and TRBJ2-3; D gene uncertain. This CDR3 is built from 13 residues. Germline CDR1 GTSNPN, CDR2 SVGIG (reference sequence). Trimming shortened V by 0 bases and J by 5 bases, and 9 bases separated the two germline ends. CDR3 in amino acids: CAWSVRAQDTQYF. CDR3 DNA sequence: TGTGCCTGGAGTGTACGCGCCCAAGATACGCAGTATTTT. The full variable domain, with the rest looked up from reference TRBV30 and TRBJ2-3, is SQTIHQWPATLVQPVGSPLSLECTVEGTSNPNLYWYRQAAGRGLQLLFYSVGIGQISSEVPQNLSASRPQDRQFILSSKKLLLSDSGFYLCAWSVRAQDTQYFGPGTRLTVL.

This clone was observed a single time. This sequence joins TRBV27 and TRBJ1-2; tentative D call: TRBD1 (5 bases). Germline V gene data show CDR1 as MNHEY and CDR2 as SMNVEV (reference sequence). The CDR3 extends over 12 amino acids. The V end lost 5 bases, the J end lost 8 bases, and 12 bases lay between the germline ends. As DNA, the CDR3 is TGTGCCAGCAGTAAGCAGGGTTCCGGCTACACCTTC. This codes for CASSKQGSGYTF.

V and J are TRBV19 and TRBJ1-6; weak D call: TRBD1 (5 bases). Germline V gene sequence: CDR1 LNHDA, CDR2 SQIVND (reference sequence). Trimming took off 3 bases at V and 6 bases at J, with 18 bases between the two ends. This CDR3 spans 17 amino acids. CDR3 bases: TGTGCCAGTAGTATTAAGTCGGGACTATCGGCTAATTCACCCCTCCACTTT. Translation: CASSIKSGLSANSPLHF. Complete variable domain (other parts from reference TRBV19 and TRBJ1-6): DGGITQSPKYLFRKEGQNVTLSCEQNLNHDAMYWYRQDPGQGLRLIYYSQIVNDFQKGDIAEGYSVSREKKESFPLTVTSAQKNPTAFYLCASSIKSGLSANSPLHFGNGTRLTVT.

CDR3 nucleotide sequence: TGTGCCAGCTCAACAGGGGGTAGGGCTGAAGCTTTCTTT. This sequence encodes CASSTGGRAEAFF. The genes are TRBV18 and TRBJ1-1, with 8 bases matching TRBD1. Germline CDR1 KGHSH, CDR2 LQKENI. This CDR3 contains 13 residues. J was trimmed by 6 bases and V by 5 bases; bases with no gene match: 5.

CDR3 sequence: CASSYAPQGNYGYTF. CDR3 coding DNA: TGTGCCAGCAGTTACGCCCCACAGGGAAACTATGGCTACACCTTC. The genes are TRBV6-5 and TRBJ1-2, with D maybe TRBD1 (6 bases). The CDR3 has 15 amino acids. CDR1 is MNHEY and CDR2 is SVGAGI in the germline V gene. With 2 bases removed from V and 2 bases from J, the gap between germline ends came to 12 bases.

The V gene is TRBV4-2, the J gene TRBJ2-5; 7 bases fit TRBD2. With 4 bases clipped from V and 5 bases from J, the junction kept 13 bases outside the gene matches. The CDR3 spans 16 residues. The germline V gene encodes CDR1 LGHNA and CDR2 YNFKEQ. In DNA form, the CDR3 reads TGTGCCAGCAGCCCACTTTCTAGCGGCCTCTCCGAGACCCAGTACTTC. Residues: CASSPLSSGLSETQYF.

This clone was seen more than once but under ten times. The rearrangement uses TRBV5-4 and TRBJ1-2; TRBD1 matches 8 bases. This CDR3 is built from 14 residues. Germline CDR1 SGHNT, CDR2 YYREEE (reference sequence). V trimming: 4 bases; J trimming: 5 bases; junction bases outside the gene matches: 7. CDR3 in amino acids: CASSDRTGRYGYTF. CDR3 nucleotides: TGTGCCAGCAGCGATAGGACAGGGAGGTATGGCTACACCTTC.